The source of this T cell receptor (beta chain) is a study of radiation and T cells in renal cell carcinoma. Only in-frame clones appear in the TCRdb table, and some are missing; sequencing was by immunoSEQ multiplex PCR. Of around 95,000 clones in the sample, 75% to 85% were seen once. The time point here: blood 4 weeks post-SBRT, at nephrectomy. The treatment was: 15 Gy SBRT to primary tumor, nephrectomy 4 weeks later. The sequence was obtained from a man aged 60 to 75 with renal cell carcinoma. Sample: blood, taken from a patient whose treatment included radiotherapy and nephrectomy.

CDR3 in DNA: TGCGCCAGCAGCTTACCCCGGGACGGGGTATTGGACACTGAAGCTTTCTTT. It specifies CASSLPRDGVLDTEAFF. This chain joins TRBV5-1 and TRBJ1-1; weak D call: TRBD1 (5 bases). The V gene lost 2 bases and the J gene lost 3 bases, with 20 bases spanning the gap. CDR3 length: 17 residues. Germline CDR1 and CDR2: SGHRS and YFSETQ.